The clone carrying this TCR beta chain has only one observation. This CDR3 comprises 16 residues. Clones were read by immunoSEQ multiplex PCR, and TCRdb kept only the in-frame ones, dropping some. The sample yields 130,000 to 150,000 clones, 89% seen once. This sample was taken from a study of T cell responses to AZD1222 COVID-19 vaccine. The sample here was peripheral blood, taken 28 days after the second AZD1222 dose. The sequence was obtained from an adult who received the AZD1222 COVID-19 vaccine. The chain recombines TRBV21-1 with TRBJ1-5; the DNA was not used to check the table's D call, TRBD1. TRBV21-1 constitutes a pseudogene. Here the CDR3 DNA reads TGTGCCAGCAGCACAGACAGGGCTGATAGCAATCAGCCCCAGCATTTT. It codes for CASSTDRADSNQPQHF.